The 10 T cell receptor beta chains listed next were all sequenced from one sample in a study of blood T cell repertoires in COVID-19. Sequencing was performed with immunoSEQ multiplex PCR; in TCRdb, only in-frame clones are kept and a portion is missing. The table includes about 470,000 clones, about nine tenths detected once. The source material was PBMCs or T cells enriched from blood (not recorded which). The receptor source for this set is a woman aged 18-29 years who had recovered from COVID-19.

The V call is TRBV10-3, the J call TRBJ2-3; the D is unclear. V lost 2 bases, J lost 6 bases, and 12 bases lay in between. The CDR3 length is 14 residues. Germline-derived CDR1 and CDR2 are ENHRY and SYGVKD. The CDR3 loop is CAISEQWLPDTQYF. CDR3 bases: TGTGCCATCAGTGAGCAGTGGTTGCCGGATACGCAGTATTTT.

This chain links TRBV5-5 with TRBJ1-1; 9 nucleotides agree with TRBD1. The length of the CDR3 is 14 residues. Germline lookup yields CDR1 SGHKS and CDR2 YYEKEE (reference sequence). V lost 4 bases and J lost 4; bases outside the gene matches: 5. DNA for the CDR3: TGTGCCAGCAGCCTCCGGGACAGGGTCACTGAAGCTTTCTTT. It translates to CASSLRDRVTEAFF.

The V call is TRBV5-1, the J call TRBJ2-5; TRBD2 matches at 8 bases. The CDR3 contains 15 residues. Trimming cost V 3 bases and J 3 bases; bases outside gene matches: 7. Germline CDR1 reads SGHRS; CDR2 reads YFSETQ. In nucleotides, the CDR3 is TGCGCCAGCAGCTCCGGGGGGGCCAGGGAAGAGACCCAGTACTTC. Protein sequence: CASSSGGAREETQYF.

The genes are TRBV6-5 and TRBJ1-1; D ambiguous. Looked up from germline, CDR1 is MNHEY and CDR2 is SVGAGI. V was clipped by 7 bases and J by 2 bases, with 11 bases between them. CDR3 length: 13 residues. The CDR3 nucleotides are TGTGCCAGCAACCTGACACCCAACACTGAAGCTTTCTTT. Its translation: CASNLTPNTEAFF.

As to this clone: The same CDR3 is also encoded by other DNA sequences in this sample. The chain employs TRBV9 and TRBJ1-6; TRBD1 matches 7 bases. Germline trimming cut 4 bases from V and 7 bases from J; bases unmatched to any gene: 5. Looked up from germline, CDR1 is SGDLS and CDR2 is YYNGEE. The length of the CDR3 is 14 residues. CDR3 sequence reads: CASSPRDRNSPLHF. In nucleotides, the CDR3 is TGTGCCAGCAGCCCACGGGACAGAAATTCACCCCTCCACTTT.

The J gene is TRBJ1-1, the V gene TRBV3-1 (or the pseudogene TRBV3-2); D is unclear. The CDR3 covers 13 residues. Germline V lookup: CDR1 LGHDT, CDR2 YNNKEL (reference sequence). The ends were cut back, 7 bases at V and 8 bases at J, with 17 bases in the middle. DNA of the CDR3: TGTGCCAGCACCCAGAGGGCCCTGCCCGAAGCTTTCTTT. The encoded protein is CASTQRALPEAFF.

The chain joins TRBV19 to TRBJ1-1; D not certain. Deletions cut 5 bases from V and 1 base from J, with 11 bases between. Germline V lookup: CDR1 LNHDA, CDR2 SQIVND (reference sequence). This CDR3 has 14 residues. This CDR3 is CASSPRVGNTEAFF. The DNA of the CDR3 is TGTGCCAGTAGTCCACGGGTAGGGAACACTGAAGCTTTCTTT.

This chain connects TRBV5-5 to TRBJ1-2, with D maybe TRBD1 (5 bases). Per the germline V gene, CDR1 is SGHKS and CDR2 is YYEKEE (reference sequence). The V gene lost 0 bases and the J gene lost 2 bases, with 8 bases spanning the gap. This CDR3 is 14 amino acids long. CDR3 protein: CASSLAAGNYGYTF. CDR3 DNA sequence: TGTGCCAGCAGCTTGGCCGCAGGGAACTATGGCTACACCTTC.

The chain employs TRBV3-1 (or the pseudogene TRBV3-2) and TRBJ2-5; the D gene is possibly TRBD2 (6 bases). V dropped 1 base and J dropped 4 bases, with 22 bases sitting between them. Germline CDR1 and CDR2: LGHDT and YNNKEL (reference sequence). The CDR3 length is 18 residues. In nucleotides, the CDR3 is TGTGCCAGCAGCCAAGTAACCCCCGGGGCTCCCGGGAGAGAGACCCAGTACTTC. Protein: CASSQVTPGAPGRETQYF.

V is TRBV6-5 and J is TRBJ1-6, with D perhaps matching TRBD1 (6 bases). The germline gives CDR1 MNHEY, CDR2 SVGAGI. The V and J ends lost 6 bases and 10 bases respectively, with 16 bases between them. This CDR3 comprises 14 residues. The CDR3: CASRAQGAGSPLHF. CDR3 coding DNA: TGTGCCAGCAGGGCACAGGGAGCAGGATCACCCCTCCACTTT.